This paragraph covers one T cell receptor beta chain sequence. The sample comes from a study of T cells in Graves' hyperthyroidism and ophthalmopathy. From RNA transcripts, TCR beta CDR3 regions were amplified. The HTBI set primed first-round TCR CDR3 RT-PCR. TCRdb reprocessed the multiplex PCR reads via MiXCR and lists one record per CDR3 protein. The sample contains approximately 490,000 distinct CDR3 sequences, approximately 23% of which appear only once. The CDR3 is 16 amino acids. V gave up 6 bases and J gave up 0 bases, with 16 bases separating them. The germline V gene has CDR1 KGHSH and CDR2 LQKENI.

The chain has TRBV18 and TRBJ2-3, with D perhaps being TRBD1 or TRBD2 (6 bases each). This sequence originates from a woman aged 70 to 79 with Graves' ophthalmopathy. Sequenced input: blood. In DNA form, the CDR3 reads TGTGCCAGCTCTCGTGTCGGGGGCACTAGCACAGATACGCAGTATTTT. Encoded protein: CASSRVGGTSTDTQYF. Looking up the rest from reference TRBV18 and TRBJ2-3 gives the full variable domain: NAGVMQNPRHLVRRRGQEARLRCSPMKGHSHVYWYRQLPEEGLKFMVYLQKENIIDESGMPKERFSAEFPKEGPSILRIQQVVRGDSAAYFCASSRVGGTSTDTQYFGPGTRLTVL.